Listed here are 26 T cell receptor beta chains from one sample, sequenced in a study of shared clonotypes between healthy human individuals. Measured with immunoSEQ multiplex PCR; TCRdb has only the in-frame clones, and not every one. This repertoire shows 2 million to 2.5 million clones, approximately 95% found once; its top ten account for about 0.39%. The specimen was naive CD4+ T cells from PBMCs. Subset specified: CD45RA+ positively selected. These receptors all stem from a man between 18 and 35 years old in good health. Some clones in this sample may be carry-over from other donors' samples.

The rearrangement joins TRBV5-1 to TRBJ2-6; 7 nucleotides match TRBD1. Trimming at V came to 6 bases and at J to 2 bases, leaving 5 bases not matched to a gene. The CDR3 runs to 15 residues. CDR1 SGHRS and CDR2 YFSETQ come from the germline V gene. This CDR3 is CASTDQGAGANVLTF. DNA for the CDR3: TGCGCCAGCACCGATCAGGGGGCTGGGGCCAACGTCCTGACTTTC.

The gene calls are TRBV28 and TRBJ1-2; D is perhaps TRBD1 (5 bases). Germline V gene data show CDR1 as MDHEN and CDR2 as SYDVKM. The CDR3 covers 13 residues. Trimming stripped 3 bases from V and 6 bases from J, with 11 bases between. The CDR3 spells CASSFTGLDGYTF. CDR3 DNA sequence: TGTGCCAGCAGTTTCACAGGTCTGGATGGCTACACCTTC.

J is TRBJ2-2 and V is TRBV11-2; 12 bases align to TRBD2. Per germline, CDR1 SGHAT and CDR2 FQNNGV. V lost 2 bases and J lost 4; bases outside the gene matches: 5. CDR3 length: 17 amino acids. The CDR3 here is CASSLLAGGPVTGELFF. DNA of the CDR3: TGTGCCAGCAGCTTACTAGCGGGAGGGCCGGTCACCGGGGAGCTGTTTTTT.

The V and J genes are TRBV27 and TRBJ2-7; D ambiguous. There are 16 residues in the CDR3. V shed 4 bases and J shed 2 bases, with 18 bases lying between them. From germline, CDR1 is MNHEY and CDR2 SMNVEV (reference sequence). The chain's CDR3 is CASSSIRRATPYEQYF. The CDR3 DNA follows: TGTGCCAGCAGTTCGATCAGACGAGCCACACCCTACGAGCAGTACTTC.

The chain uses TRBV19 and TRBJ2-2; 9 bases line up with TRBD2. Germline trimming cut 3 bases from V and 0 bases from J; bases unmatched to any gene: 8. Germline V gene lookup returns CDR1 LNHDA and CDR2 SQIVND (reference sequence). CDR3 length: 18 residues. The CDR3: CASSIGLAGATNTGELFF. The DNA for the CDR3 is TGTGCCAGTAGTATTGGGTTAGCGGGAGCCACGAACACCGGGGAGCTGTTTTTT.

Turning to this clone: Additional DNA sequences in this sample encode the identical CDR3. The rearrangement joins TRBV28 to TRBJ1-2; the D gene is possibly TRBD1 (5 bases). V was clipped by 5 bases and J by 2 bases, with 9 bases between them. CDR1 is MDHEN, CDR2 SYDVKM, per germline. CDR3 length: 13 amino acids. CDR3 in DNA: TGTGCCAGCAGTAGGGACCGCAACTATGGCTACACCTTC. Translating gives CASSRDRNYGYTF.

The CDR3 nucleotides are TGTGCCATCAGGGCGGGGGGCACCTCTAGGTCCCAGTTCTTC. Protein: CAIRAGGTSRSQFF. The chain is built from TRBV10-3 and TRBJ2-1; 8 positions match TRBD2. V was clipped by 6 bases and J by 13 bases; unmatched bases: 14. The germline V gene has CDR1 ENHRY and CDR2 SYGVKD. The CDR3 length is 14 residues.

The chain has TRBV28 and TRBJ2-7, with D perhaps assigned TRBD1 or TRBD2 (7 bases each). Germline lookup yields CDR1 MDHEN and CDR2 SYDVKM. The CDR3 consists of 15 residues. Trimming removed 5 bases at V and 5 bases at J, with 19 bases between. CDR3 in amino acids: CASSGGGQLGHEQYF. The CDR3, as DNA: TGTGCCAGCAGTGGGGGGGGACAGTTAGGACACGAGCAGTACTTC.

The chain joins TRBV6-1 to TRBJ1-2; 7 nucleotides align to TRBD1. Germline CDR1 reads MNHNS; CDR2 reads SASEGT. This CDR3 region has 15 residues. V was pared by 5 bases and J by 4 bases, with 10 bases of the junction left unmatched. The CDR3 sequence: CASSPGTDHIYGYTF. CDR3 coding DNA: TGTGCCAGCAGTCCCGGGACAGATCACATCTATGGCTACACCTTC.

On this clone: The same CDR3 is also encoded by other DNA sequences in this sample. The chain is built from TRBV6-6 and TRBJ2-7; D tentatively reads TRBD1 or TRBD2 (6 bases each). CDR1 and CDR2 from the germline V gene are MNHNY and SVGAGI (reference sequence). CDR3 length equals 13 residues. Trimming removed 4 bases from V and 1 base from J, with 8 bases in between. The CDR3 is CASSLGGSYEQYF. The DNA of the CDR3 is TGTGCCAGCAGTTTAGGGGGGTCCTACGAGCAGTACTTC.

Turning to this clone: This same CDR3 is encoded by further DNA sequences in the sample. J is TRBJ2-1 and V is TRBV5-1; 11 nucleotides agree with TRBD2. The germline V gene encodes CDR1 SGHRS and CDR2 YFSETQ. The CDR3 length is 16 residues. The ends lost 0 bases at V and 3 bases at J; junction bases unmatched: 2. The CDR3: CASSLVLAGGYNEQFF. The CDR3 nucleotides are TGCGCCAGCAGCTTGGTTCTAGCGGGGGGCTACAATGAGCAGTTCTTC.

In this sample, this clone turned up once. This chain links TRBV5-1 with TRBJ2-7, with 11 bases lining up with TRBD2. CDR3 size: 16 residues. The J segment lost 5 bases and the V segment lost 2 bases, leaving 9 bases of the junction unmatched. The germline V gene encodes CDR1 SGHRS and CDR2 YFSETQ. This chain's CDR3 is CASSLLAGGPGNEQYF. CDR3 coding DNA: TGCGCCAGCAGCTTATTAGCGGGAGGGCCGGGAAACGAGCAGTACTTC.

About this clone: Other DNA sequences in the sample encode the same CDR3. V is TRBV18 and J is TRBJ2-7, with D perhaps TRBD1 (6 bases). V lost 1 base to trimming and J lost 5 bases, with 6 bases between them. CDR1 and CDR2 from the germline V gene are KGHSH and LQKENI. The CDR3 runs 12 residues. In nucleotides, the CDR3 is TGTGCCAGCTCACCACAGGGGGACGAGCAGTACTTC. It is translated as CASSPQGDEQYF.

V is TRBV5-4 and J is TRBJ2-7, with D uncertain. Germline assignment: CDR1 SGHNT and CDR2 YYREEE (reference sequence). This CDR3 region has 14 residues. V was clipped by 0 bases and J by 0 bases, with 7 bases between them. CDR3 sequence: CASSLGVSSYEQYF. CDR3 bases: TGTGCCAGCAGCTTGGGGGTGAGCTCCTACGAGCAGTACTTC.

CDR3 sequence reads: CASSLPGRTSYNEQFF. In nucleotides, the CDR3 is TGTGCCAGCAGCCTGCCGGGACGGACCTCCTACAATGAGCAGTTCTTC. This chain links TRBV5-4 with TRBJ2-1; TRBD1 or TRBD2 may be the D gene (5 bases each). The germline gives CDR1 SGHNT, CDR2 YYREEE (reference sequence). With 4 bases removed from V and 0 bases from J, the gap between germline ends came to 14 bases. There are 16 residues in the CDR3.

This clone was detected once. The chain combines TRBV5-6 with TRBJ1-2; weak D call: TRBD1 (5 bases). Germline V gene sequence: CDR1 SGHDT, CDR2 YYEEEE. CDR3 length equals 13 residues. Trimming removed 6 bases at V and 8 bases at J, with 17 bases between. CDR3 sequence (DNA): TGTGCCAGCACTTCAGGGACTCCCCAGGGCTACACCTTC. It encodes CASTSGTPQGYTF.

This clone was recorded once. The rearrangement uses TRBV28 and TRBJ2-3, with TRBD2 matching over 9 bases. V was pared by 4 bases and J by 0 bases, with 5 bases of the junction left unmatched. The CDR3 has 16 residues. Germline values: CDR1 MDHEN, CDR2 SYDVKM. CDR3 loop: CASSSRTSESTDTQYF. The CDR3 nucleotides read TGTGCCAGCAGTTCGCGGACTAGCGAAAGCACAGATACGCAGTATTTT.

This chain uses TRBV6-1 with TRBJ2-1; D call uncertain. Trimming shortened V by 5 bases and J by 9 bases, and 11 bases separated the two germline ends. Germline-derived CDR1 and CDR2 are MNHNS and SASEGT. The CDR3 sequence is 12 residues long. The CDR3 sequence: CASSNLEGEQFF. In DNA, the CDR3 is TGTGCCAGCAGTAATTTGGAAGGTGAGCAGTTCTTC.

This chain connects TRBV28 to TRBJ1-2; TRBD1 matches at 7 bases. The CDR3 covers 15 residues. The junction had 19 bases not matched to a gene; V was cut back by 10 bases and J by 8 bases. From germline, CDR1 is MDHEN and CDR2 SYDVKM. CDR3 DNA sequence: TGTGCCACCAACTCGCACAGGGGCCACGTGGGGGGCTACACCTTC. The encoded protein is CATNSHRGHVGGYTF.

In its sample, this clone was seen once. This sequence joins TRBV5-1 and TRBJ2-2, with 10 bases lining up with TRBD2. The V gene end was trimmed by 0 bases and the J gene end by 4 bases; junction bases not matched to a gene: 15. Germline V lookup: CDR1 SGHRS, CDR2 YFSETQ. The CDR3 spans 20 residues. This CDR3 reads CASSLGPSPSLAGVTGELFF. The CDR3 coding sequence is TGCGCCAGCAGCTTGGGCCCCTCGCCTAGTCTAGCGGGAGTCACCGGGGAGCTGTTTTTT.

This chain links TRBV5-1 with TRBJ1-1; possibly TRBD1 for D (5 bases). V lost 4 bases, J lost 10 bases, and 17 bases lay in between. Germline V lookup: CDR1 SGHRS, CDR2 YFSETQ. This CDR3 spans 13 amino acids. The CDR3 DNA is TGCGCCAGCAGCCTAGGACAAGGAGAAGGAGCTTTCTTT. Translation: CASSLGQGEGAFF.

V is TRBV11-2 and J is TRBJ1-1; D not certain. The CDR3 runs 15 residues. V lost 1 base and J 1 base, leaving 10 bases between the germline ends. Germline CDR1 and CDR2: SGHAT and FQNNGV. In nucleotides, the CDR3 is TGTGCCAGCAGCTTAGGTGGTATGCCGAACACTGAAGCTTTCTTT. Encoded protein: CASSLGGMPNTEAFF.

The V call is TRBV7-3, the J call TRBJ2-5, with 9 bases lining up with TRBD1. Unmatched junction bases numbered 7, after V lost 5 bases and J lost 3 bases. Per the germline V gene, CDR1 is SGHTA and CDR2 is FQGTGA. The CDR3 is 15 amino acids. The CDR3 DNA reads TGTGCCAGCAGCATGGGACAGGGAAGGGAAGAGACCCAGTACTTC. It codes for CASSMGQGREETQYF.

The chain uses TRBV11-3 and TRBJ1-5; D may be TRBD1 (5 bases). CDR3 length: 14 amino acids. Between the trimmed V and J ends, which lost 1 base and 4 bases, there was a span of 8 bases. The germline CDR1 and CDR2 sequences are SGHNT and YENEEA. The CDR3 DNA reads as TGTGCCAGCAGCTTAGTCAGGGATAATCAGCCCCAGCATTTT. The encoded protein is CASSLVRDNQPQHF.

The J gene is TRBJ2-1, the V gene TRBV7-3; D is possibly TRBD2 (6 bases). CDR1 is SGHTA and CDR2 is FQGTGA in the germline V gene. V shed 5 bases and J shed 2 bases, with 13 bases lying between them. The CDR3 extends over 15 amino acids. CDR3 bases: TGTGCCAGCAGCACACAGTCTAGCGCCTACAATGAGCAGTTCTTC. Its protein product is CASSTQSSAYNEQFF.

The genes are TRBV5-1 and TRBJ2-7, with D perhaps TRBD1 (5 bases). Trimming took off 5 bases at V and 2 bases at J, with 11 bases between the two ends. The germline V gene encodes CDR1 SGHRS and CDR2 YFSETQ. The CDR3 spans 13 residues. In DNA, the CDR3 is TGCGCCAGCAGTGTACAGGTCGCCTACGAGCAGTACTTC. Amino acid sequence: CASSVQVAYEQYF. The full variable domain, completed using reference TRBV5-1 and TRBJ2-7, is KAGVTQTPRYLIKTRGQQVTLSCSPISGHRSVSWYQQTPGQGLQFLFEYFSETQRNKGNFPGRFSGRQFSNSRSEMNVSTLELGDSALYLCASSVQVAYEQYFGPGTRLTVT.